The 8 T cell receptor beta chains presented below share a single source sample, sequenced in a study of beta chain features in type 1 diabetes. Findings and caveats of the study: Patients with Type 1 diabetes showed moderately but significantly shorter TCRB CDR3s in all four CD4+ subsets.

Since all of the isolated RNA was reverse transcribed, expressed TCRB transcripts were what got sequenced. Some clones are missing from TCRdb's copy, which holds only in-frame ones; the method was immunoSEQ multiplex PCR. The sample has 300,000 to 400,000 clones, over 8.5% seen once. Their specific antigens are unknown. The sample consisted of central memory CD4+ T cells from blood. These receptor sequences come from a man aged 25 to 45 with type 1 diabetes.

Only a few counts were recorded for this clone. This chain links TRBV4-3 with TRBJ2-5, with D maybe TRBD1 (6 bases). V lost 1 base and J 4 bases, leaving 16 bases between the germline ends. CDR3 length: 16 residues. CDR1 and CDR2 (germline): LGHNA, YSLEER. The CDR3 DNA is TGCGCCAGCAGCCAAGGGGCAGGGGTCCCTCCAGAGACCCAGTACTTC. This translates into CASSQGAGVPPETQYF.

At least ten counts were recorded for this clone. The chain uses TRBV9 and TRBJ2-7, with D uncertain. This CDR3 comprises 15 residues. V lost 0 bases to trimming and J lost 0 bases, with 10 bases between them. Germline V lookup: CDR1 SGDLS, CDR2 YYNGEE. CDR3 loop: CASSVAAVSSYEQYF. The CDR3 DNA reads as TGTGCCAGCAGCGTAGCGGCGGTAAGCTCCTACGAGCAGTACTTC. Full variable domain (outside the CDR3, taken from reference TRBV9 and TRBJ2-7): DSGVTQTPKHLITATGQRVTLRCSPRSGDLSVYWYQQSLDQGLQFLIQYYNGEERAKGNILERFSAQQFPDLHSELNLSSLELGDSALYFCASSVAAVSSYEQYFGPGTRLTVT.

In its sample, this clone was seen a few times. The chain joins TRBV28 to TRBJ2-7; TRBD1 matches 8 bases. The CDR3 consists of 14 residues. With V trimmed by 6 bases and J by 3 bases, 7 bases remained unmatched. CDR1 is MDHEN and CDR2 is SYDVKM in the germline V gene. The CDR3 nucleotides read TGTGCCAGCAGGCCAGGGGGCGGTTACTACGAGCAGTACTTC. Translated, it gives CASRPGGGYYEQYF.

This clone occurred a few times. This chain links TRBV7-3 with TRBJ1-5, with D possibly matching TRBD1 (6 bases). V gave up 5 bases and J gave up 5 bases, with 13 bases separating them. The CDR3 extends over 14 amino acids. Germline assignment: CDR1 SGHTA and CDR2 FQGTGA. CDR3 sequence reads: CASSVDRTYQPQHF. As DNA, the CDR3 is TGTGCCAGCAGCGTAGACAGGACGTATCAGCCCCAGCATTTT.

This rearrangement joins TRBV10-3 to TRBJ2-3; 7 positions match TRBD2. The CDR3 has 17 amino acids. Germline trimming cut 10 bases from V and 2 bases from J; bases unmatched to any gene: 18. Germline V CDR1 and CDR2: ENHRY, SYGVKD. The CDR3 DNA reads TGTGCCAGCAAAAAAAGCCGAGCGGGACCACACACAGATACGCAGTATTTT. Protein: CASKKSRAGPHTDTQYF.

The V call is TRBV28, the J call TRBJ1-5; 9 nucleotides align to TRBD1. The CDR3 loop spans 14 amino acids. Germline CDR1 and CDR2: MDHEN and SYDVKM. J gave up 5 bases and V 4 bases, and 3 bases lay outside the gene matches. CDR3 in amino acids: CASSSGQGHQPQHF. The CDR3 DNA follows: TGTGCCAGCAGTTCGGGACAGGGTCATCAGCCCCAGCATTTT. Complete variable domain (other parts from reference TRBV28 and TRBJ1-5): DVKVTQSSRYLVKRTGEKVFLECVQDMDHENMFWYRQDPGLGLRLIYFSYDVKMKEKGDIPEGYSVSREKKERFSLILESASTNQTSMYLCASSSGQGHQPQHFGDGTRLSIL.

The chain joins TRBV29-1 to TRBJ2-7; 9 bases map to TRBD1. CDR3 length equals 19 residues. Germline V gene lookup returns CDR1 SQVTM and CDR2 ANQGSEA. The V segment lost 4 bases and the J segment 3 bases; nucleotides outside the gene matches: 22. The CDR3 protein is CSVVLQPGQGLSIYYEQYF. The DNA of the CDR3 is TGCAGCGTTGTTCTCCAACCGGGACAGGGCCTGTCGATCTACTACGAGCAGTACTTC.

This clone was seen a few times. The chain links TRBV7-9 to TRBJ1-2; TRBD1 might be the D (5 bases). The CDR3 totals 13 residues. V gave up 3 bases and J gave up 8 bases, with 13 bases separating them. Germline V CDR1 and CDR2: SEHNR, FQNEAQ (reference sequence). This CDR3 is CASSFDRVEGYTF. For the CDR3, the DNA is TGTGCCAGCAGCTTCGACAGAGTAGAGGGCTACACCTTC. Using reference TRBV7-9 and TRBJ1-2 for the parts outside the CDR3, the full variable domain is DTGVSQNPRHKITKRGQNVTFRCDPISEHNRLYWYRQTLGQGPEFLTYFQNEAQLEKSRLLSDRFSAERPKGSFSTLEIQRTEQGDSAMYLCASSFDRVEGYTFGSGTRLTVV.